This TCR beta chain is drawn from a study of shared clonotypes between healthy human individuals. Per the authors' pipeline: Sequence data from immunoSEQ were junction-only and lacked quality scores; consequently, filtering differed. Assay: immunoSEQ multiplex PCR; the TCRdb copy retains only in-frame clones and omits some. That table gives V, J and clone size, and the DNA gave D and trimming. Of about 680,000 clones listed, around 74% are singletons. The CDR3 spans 16 residues. The germline V gene has CDR1 MDHEN and CDR2 SYDVKM. V lost 2 bases to trimming and J lost 6 bases; unmatched junction nucleotides: 12. Findings and limits, study-wide: Sampling included only blood; tissue repertoires likely differ.

Comment on this clone: Its antigen is not known.

Sequencing input: memory CD4+ T cells sorted from blood. The subset: CD45RA-negative fraction. The clonotype was recovered from a woman aged 25 to 45 in good health. This chain uses TRBV28 with TRBJ1-2; 7 bases are a match to TRBD1. CDR3 residues: CASSLTDLRGLNGYTF. CDR3 nucleotide sequence: TGTGCCAGCAGTTTAACGGACCTCAGGGGGTTAAATGGCTACACCTTC.